This T cell receptor (beta chain) came from a study of response to subunit inactivated influenza vaccine (dated by TCRdb to 2016 to 2018). In terms of the full investigation: The study used deep quantitative T cell receptor repertoire profiling to track responses to a trivalent subunit inactivated influenza vaccine. Results and caveats for the whole study, not just this receptor: The authors proposed that each seasonal influenza vaccination may bring in only a limited number of new T cells.

This clonotype was seen only a few times. The specificity of this receptor is unknown. No base quality values were provided; no much bigger clone lies one nucleotide off. Library preparation employed RT-PCR. The reads were generated on an Illumina HiSeq 2500. TCRdb redid the processing of the public reads, applying fastp at Q25 and MiXCR, and retained in-frame beta chains. Duplicate CDR3 protein sequences are folded into a single record with the most common DNA and genes. This sample lists roughly 180,000 distinct CDR3 sequences; about a tenth were detected once. The ten top clones hold 11% of the sample. Compared with germline, V lacks 4 bases and J lacks 7 bases; bases without a gene match: 8. Inclusive of the bounding cysteine and phenylalanine, the CDR3 is 13 residues long. Only the CDR3 portion is preserved as DNA: 39 bases, with reading frame beginning at the first base. Reading the germline V gene (reference sequence) gives CDR1 GTSNPN and CDR2 SVGIG.

This TCR was sampled from a man aged 45 to 65 who received an inactivated influenza vaccine. Donor details come from another sample of the same person, matched by shared clones. Recombination linked TRBV30 to TRBJ1-2; 8 middle bases align to TRBD1. Sequenced here: non-naive T cells sorted from PBMCs, sampled on the day of vaccination. In the paper's terms, the cell subset or site label means: memory T cell fraction. The DNA reads as follows: TGTGCCTGGACCCAGGGGGCCCGGGGTGGCTACACCTTC. It is translated as CAWTQGARGGYTF.